This T cell receptor beta chain came from a study of T-cell memory formation after mild COVID-19. Study conclusions and caveats: Pre-infection memory held some responding clones, suggesting pre-existing cross-reactive T cells responded.

The sample holds a few counts of this clonotype. Its antigen is still unknown. TCRdb fed the 5' RACE reads into MiXCR, producing one record per CDR3 protein. This table has approximately 170,000 distinct CDR3 sequences, 10% to 15% appearing once. Germline CDR1 and CDR2: SGHRS and YFSETQ. Trimming removed 7 bases from V and 0 bases from J, with 11 bases in between. The CDR3 is 14 amino acids. Sequencing was carried out using PBMCs or a T cell subset sorted from them (not recorded which). The receptor was isolated from a young man who had mild COVID-19 (a few samples of this study predate the infection). Cell type and time point are not known. J is TRBJ2-1 and V is TRBV5-1; tentatively, D is TRBD2 (5 bases). The CDR3 coding sequence is TGCGCCAGCTGGTCGGGGAACTCCTACAATGAGCAGTTCTTC. Amino acid sequence: CASWSGNSYNEQFF.